These 5 T cell receptor beta chains came from one sample sequenced in a study of vaccination effects on CD4 cells after COVID-19. Cells that had been cultured for approximately eleven days were the source of isolated CD4+ T cells. Some clones are missing from TCRdb's copy, which holds only in-frame ones; the method was immunoSEQ multiplex PCR. The top ten hold roughly 8.7% of the sample, which has 40,000 to 55,000 clones, 74% seen once. Their recognized antigens are unknown. Sequenced material: CD4+ T cells from PBMCs cultured without peptide, taken before COVID-19 vaccination. The receptors come from a human donor who had a prior SARS-CoV-2 infection.

The V and J genes are TRBV5-1 and TRBJ2-2, with D unclear. Germline values: CDR1 SGHRS, CDR2 YFSETQ. The CDR3 runs 13 residues. Trimming removed 4 bases at V and 7 bases at J, with 11 bases between. CDR3 protein: CASSPPYSGELFF. Written as DNA, the CDR3 is TGCGCCAGCAGCCCACCTTATAGCGGGGAGCTGTTTTTT.

The V and J genes are TRBV10-3 and TRBJ2-3; 7 bases align to TRBD2. The CDR3 runs to 14 residues. From germline, CDR1 is ENHRY and CDR2 SYGVKD. V shed 4 bases, J shed 5 bases, and the junction held 6 bases outside the gene matches. The CDR3 is CAISVGGREDTQYF. CDR3 in DNA: TGTGCCATCAGTGTCGGGGGGAGAGAAGATACGCAGTATTTT.

The rearrangement links TRBV28 to TRBJ1-2; D may be TRBD1 (5 bases). CDR1 is MDHEN, CDR2 SYDVKM, per germline. Trimming stripped 5 bases from V and 1 base from J, with 14 bases between. The CDR3 length is 15 residues. The CDR3 reads CASSTPGEGNYGYTF. DNA of the CDR3: TGTGCCAGCAGTACCCCGGGGGAGGGTAACTATGGCTACACCTTC.

The rearrangement links TRBV18 to TRBJ2-7; 11 positions agree with TRBD2. Germline loops: CDR1 KGHSH, CDR2 LQKENI. The CDR3 loop spans 15 amino acids. J gave up 7 bases and V 2 bases, and 7 bases lay outside the gene matches. In nucleotides, the CDR3 is TGTGCCAGCTCACCAATGGGACTAGCGGCCGCGGAGCAGTACTTC. It yields the protein CASSPMGLAAAEQYF.

The chain is built from TRBV7-9 and TRBJ2-1; 10 bases map to TRBD2. The CDR3 totals 18 residues. The V segment lost 1 base and the J segment 3 bases; nucleotides outside the gene matches: 9. Per germline, CDR1 SEHNR and CDR2 FQNEAQ (reference sequence). The CDR3 reads CASSLGGTSERVYNEQFF. CDR3 coding DNA: TGTGCCAGCAGCTTAGGCGGGACTAGCGAGCGTGTCTACAATGAGCAGTTCTTC. Using reference TRBV7-9 and TRBJ2-1 for the parts outside the CDR3, the full variable domain is DTGVSQNPRHKITKRGQNVTFRCDPISEHNRLYWYRQTLGQGPEFLTYFQNEAQLEKSRLLSDRFSAERPKGSFSTLEIQRTEQGDSAMYLCASSLGGTSERVYNEQFFGPGTRLTVL.